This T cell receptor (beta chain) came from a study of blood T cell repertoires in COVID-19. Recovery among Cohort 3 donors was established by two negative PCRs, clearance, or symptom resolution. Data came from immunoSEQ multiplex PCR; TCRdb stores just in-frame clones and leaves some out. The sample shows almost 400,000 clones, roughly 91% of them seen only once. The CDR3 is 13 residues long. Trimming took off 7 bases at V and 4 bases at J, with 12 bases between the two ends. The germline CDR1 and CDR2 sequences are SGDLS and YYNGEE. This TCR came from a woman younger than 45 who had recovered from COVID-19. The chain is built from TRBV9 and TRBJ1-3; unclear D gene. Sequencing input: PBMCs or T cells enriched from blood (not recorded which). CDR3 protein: CASARAWGNTIYF. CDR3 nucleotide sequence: TGTGCCAGCGCGAGGGCCTGGGGAAACACCATATATTTT.